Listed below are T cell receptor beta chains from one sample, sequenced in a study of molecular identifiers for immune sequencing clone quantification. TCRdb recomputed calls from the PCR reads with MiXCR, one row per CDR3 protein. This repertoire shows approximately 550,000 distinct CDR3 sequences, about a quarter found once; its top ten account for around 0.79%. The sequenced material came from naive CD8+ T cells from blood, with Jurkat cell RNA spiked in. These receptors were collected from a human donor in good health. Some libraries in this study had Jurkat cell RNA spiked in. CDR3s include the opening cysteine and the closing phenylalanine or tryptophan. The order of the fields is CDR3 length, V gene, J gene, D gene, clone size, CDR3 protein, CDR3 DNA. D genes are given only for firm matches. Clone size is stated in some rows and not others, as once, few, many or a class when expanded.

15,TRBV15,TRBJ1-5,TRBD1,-,CATSRSGQSNQPQHF,TGTGCCACCAGCAGATCGGGACAGAGCAATCAGCCCCAGCATTTT
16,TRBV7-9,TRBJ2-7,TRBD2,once,CASRNSTSGDSYEQCF,TGTGCCAGTAGGAATTCGACTAGCGGGGACTCCTACGAGCAGTGCTTC
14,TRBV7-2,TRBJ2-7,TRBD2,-,CASRGLAGSYEQYF,TGTGCCAGCAGAGGACTAGCGGGATCCTACGAGCAGTACTTC
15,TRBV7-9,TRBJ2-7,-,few,CASSPQVQSSYEQYF,TGTGCCAGCAGCCCTCAGGTCCAGAGCTCCTACGAGCAGTACTTC
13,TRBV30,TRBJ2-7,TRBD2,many,CAWSLAGVSEQYF,TGTGCCTGGAGTCTAGCGGGAGTAAGCGAGCAGTACTTC
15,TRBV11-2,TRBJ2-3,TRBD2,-,CASSQLAGHTDTQYF,TGTGCCAGCAGCCAACTAGCGGGACACACAGATACGCAGTATTTT
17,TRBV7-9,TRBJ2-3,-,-,CASSLSTGTDSTDTQYF,TGTGCCAGCAGCTTATCAACCGGGACGGACAGCACAGATACGCAGTATTTT
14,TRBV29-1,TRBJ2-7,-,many,CSVEWGESSYEQYF,TGCAGCGTGGAATGGGGGGAGTCCTCCTACGAGCAGTACTTC
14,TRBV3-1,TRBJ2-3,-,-,CASSQDLGYQPQYF,TGTGCCAGCAGCCAAGATCTCGGGTATCAGCCCCAGTATTTT
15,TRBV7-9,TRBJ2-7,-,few,CASSTEGDRSYEQYF,TGTGCCAGCAGCACAGAGGGGGACCGTTCCTACGAGCAGTACTTC
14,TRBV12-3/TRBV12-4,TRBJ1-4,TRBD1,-,CASSLTGQVEKLFF,TGTGCCAGCAGTTTGACAGGGCAGGTGGAAAAACTGTTTTTT
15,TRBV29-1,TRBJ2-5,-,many,CSVVLWTDSQETQYF,TGCAGCGTTGTCCTATGGACAGATTCCCAAGAGACCCAGTACTTC
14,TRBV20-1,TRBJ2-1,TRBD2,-,CSANSGLAYNEQFF,TGCAGTGCTAACTCGGGACTAGCATACAATGAGCAGTTCTTC
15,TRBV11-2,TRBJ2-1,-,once,CASSTRQWMYNEQFF,TGTGCCAGCAGCACGCGACAGTGGATGTACAATGAGCAGTTCTTC
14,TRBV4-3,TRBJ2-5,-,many,CASSQGLRLETQYF,TGCGCCAGCAGCCAAGGACTTCGACTAGAGACCCAGTACTTC
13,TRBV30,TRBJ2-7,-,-,CAWSVGSYYEQYF,TGTGCCTGGAGTGTCGGGAGCTACTACGAGCAGTACTTC
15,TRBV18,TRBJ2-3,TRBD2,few,CASSPPGGGTDTQYF,TGTGCCAGCTCACCCCCGGGGGGAGGCACAGATACGCAGTATTTT
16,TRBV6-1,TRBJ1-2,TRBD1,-,CASSSTGGWPVYGYTF,TGTGCCAGCAGTTCCACAGGGGGCTGGCCCGTCTATGGCTACACCTTC
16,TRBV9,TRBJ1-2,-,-,CASSVDIGAFNYGYTF,TGTGCCAGCAGCGTGGATATAGGGGCTTTTAACTATGGCTACACCTTC
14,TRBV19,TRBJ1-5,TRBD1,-,CANAGQGFNQPQHF,TGTGCCAATGCTGGACAGGGGTTCAATCAGCCCCAGCATTTT
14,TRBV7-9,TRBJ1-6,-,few,CASTFPPGNSPLHF,TGTGCCAGCACCTTTCCACCAGGGAATTCACCCCTCCACTTT
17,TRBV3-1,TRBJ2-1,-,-,CASSVSPSADSYNEQFF,TGTGCCAGCAGCGTCAGCCCTAGCGCCGACTCCTACAATGAGCAGTTCTTC
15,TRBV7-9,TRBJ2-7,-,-,CASSLGETLTYEQYF,TGTGCCAGCAGCTTAGGCGAGACACTTACCTACGAGCAGTACTTC
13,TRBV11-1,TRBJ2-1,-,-,CASGRIAYNEQFF,TGTGCCAGCGGGCGGATTGCCTACAATGAGCAGTTCTTC
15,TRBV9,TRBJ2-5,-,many,CASSVGGALQETQYF,TGTGCCAGCAGCGTGGGCGGGGCTCTCCAAGAGACCCAGTACTTC
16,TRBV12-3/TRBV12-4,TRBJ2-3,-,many,CASSFERGSVTDTQYF,TGTGCCAGCAGTTTTGAGAGGGGGTCGGTAACAGATACGCAGTATTTT
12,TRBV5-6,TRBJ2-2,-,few,CASRDSYGELFF,TGTGCCAGCAGGGACAGCTACGGGGAGCTGTTTTTT
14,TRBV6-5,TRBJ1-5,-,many,CASSPGYGNQPQHF,TGTGCCAGCAGTCCAGGGTACGGGAATCAGCCCCAGCATTTT
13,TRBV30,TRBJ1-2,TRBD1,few,CAWSEGQGHGYTF,TGTGCCTGGAGTGAAGGACAGGGCCATGGCTACACCTTC